This T cell receptor (beta chain) appears in the sequencing data of a study of blood T cell repertoires in COVID-19. Per germline, CDR1 SGHTA and CDR2 FQGTGA. The CDR3 is made up of 15 amino acids. With 1 base clipped from V and 8 bases from J, the junction kept 7 bases outside the gene matches. The assay was immunoSEQ multiplex PCR, and TCRdb's table has in-frame clones only and misses some. In the table there are 470,000 or so clones, around 89% of which are singletons. The chain links TRBV7-3 to TRBJ2-1, with 8 bases aligning to TRBD1. What was sequenced was peripheral blood. The clonotype was recovered from a woman aged 25 to 39 with acute or convalescent COVID-19. CDR3 DNA: TGTGCCAGCAGCTTAATTCGGACAGGGTTCGATGAGCAGTTCTTC. It encodes CASSLIRTGFDEQFF.